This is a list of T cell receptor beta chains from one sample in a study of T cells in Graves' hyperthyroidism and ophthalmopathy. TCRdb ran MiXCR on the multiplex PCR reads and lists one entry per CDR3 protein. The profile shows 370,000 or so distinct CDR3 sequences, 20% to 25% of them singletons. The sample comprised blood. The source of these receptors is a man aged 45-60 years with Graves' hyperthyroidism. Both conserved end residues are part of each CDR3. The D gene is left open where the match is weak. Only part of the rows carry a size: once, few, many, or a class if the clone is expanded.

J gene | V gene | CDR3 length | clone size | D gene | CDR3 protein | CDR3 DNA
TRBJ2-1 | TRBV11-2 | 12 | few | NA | CASSLSEFEQFF | TGTGCCAGCAGCTTATCAGAGTTTGAGCAGTTCTTC
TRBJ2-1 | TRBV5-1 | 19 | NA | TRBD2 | CASSLGLAGSEFLEGEQFF | TGCGCCAGCAGCTTGGGGCTAGCGGGATCAGAATTTTTGGAAGGTGAGCAGTTCTTC
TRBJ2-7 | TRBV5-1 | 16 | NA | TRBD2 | CASSRTTGTSVYGQYF | TGCGCCAGCAGTCGAACGACCGGGACTAGCGTATACGGGCAGTACTTC
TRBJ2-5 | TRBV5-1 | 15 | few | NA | CASSLSPGAQETQYF | TGCGCCAGCAGCTTGTCTCCGGGGGCCCAAGAGACCCAGTACTTC
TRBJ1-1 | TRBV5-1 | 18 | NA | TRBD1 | CASSARLGRGQGKTEAFF | TGTGCCAGCAGCGCAAGACTAGGTCGGGGACAGGGAAAAACTGAAGCTTTCTTT
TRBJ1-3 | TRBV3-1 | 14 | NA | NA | CASSQRTTGNTIYF | TGTGCCAGCAGCCAGAGGACAACTGGAAACACCATATATTTT
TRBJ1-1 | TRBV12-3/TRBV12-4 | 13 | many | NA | CASSQKGGTEAFF | TGTGCCAGCAGTCAGAAGGGGGGGACTGAAGCTTTCTTT
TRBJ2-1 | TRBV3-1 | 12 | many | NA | CASSPGPSEQFF | TGTGCCAGCAGCCCCGGGCCAAGTGAGCAGTTCTTC
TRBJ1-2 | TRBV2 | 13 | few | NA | CASIRGGSYGYTF | TGTGCCAGCATTCGAGGGGGTAGCTATGGCTACACCTTC
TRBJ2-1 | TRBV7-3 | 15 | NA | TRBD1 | CASSSQGASYNEQFF | TGTGCCAGCAGCTCACAGGGGGCGTCCTACAATGAGCAGTTCTTC
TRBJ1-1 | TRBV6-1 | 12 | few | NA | CASSIRDGEAFF | TGTGCCAGCAGTATCCGGGACGGCGAAGCTTTCTTT
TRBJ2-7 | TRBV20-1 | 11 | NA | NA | CSAEGDYEQYF | TGCAGTGCCGAGGGGGACTACGAGCAGTACTTC
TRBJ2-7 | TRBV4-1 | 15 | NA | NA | CASSQDAGANREQYF | TGCGCCAGCAGCCAAGATGCAGGGGCTAATAGGGAGCAGTACTTC
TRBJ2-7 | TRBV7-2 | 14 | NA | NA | CASSPRIDGYEQYF | TGTGCCAGCTCACCACGGATAGACGGCTACGAGCAGTACTTC
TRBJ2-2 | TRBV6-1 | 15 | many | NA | CASSERTGNTGELFF | TGTGCCAGCAGTGAACGTACGGGGAACACCGGGGAGCTGTTTTTT
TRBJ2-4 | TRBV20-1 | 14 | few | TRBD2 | CSARLAGVKNIQYF | TGCAGTGCCAGACTAGCGGGAGTAAAAAACATTCAGTACTTC
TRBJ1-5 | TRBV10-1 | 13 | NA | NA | CASEPLALQPQHF | TGCGCCAGCGAGCCCTTGGCCTTACAGCCCCAGCATTTT
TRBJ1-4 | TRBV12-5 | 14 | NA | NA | CASGLVVRSEKLFF | TGTGCTAGTGGTTTGGTAGTCCGGTCTGAAAAACTGTTTTTT
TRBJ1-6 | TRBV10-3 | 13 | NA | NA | CAIRDGRDSPLHF | TGTGCCATCAGGGACGGGAGAGATTCACCCCTCCACTTT
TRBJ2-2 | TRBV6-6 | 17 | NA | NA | CASSYSGASGYTGELFF | TGTGCCAGCAGTTACTCGGGGGCTAGCGGATACACCGGGGAGCTGTTTTTT
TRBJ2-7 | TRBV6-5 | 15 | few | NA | CASSYGARDLYEQYF | TGTGCCAGCAGTTACGGTGCCAGGGACCTCTACGAGCAGTACTTC
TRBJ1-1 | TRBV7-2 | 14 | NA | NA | CASSLVVGWTEAFF | TGTGCCAGCAGCTTAGTAGTAGGCTGGACTGAAGCTTTCTTT
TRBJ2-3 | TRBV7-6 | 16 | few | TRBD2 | CASSQRAGGVTDTQYF | TGTGCCAGCAGCCAACGGGCGGGAGGGGTCACAGATACGCAGTATTTT
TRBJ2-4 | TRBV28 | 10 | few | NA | CASGGSIQYF | TGTGCCTCTGGGGGGAGCATTCAGTACTTC
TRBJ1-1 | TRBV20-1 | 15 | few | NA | CSARVGGTLNTEAFF | TGCAGTGCTAGAGTGGGCGGGACACTGAACACTGAAGCTTTCTTT
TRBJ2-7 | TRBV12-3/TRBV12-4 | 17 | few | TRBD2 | CASSLASGPAFSYEQYF | TGTGCCAGCAGTTTGGCTAGCGGTCCAGCGTTCTCCTACGAGCAGTACTTC
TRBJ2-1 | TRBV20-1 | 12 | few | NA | CSARGFVGEQFF | TGCAGTGCTAGAGGATTTGTGGGTGAGCAGTTCTTC
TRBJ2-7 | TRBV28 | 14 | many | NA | CASRRAGSDYEQYF | TGTGCCAGCAGACGGGCAGGGTCTGACTACGAGCAGTACTTC
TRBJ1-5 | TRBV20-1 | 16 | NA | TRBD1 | CSARGQGLGGNQPQHF | TGCAGTGCTAGGGGACAGGGACTGGGGGGCAATCAGCCCCAGCATTTT
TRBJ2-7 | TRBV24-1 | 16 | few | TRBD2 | CATSDRSGRSSYEQYF | TGTGCCACCAGTGATCGTAGCGGGCGAAGCTCCTACGAGCAGTACTTC
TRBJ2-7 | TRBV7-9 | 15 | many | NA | CASSLAGRGSDEQYF | TGTGCCAGCAGCTTAGCGGGGAGGGGGAGCGACGAGCAGTACTTC
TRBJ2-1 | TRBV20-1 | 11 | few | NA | CSVHEADEQFF | TGCAGTGTCCACGAGGCTGACGAGCAGTTCTTC
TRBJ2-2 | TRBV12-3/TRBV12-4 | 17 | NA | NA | CASSPVAGGFGTGELFF | TGTGCCAGCAGCCCCGTGGCGGGTGGTTTTGGCACCGGGGAGCTGTTTTTT
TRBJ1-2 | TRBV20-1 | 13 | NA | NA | CSARWPTNYGYTF | TGCAGTGCTAGATGGCCGACTAACTATGGCTACACCTTC
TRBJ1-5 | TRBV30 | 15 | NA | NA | CAWGAGGVPGQPQHF | TGTGCCTGGGGTGCTGGAGGGGTCCCTGGTCAGCCCCAGCATTTT
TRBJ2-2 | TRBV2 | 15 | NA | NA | CASSVVGVGTGELFF | TGTGCCAGCAGTGTGGTGGGAGTGGGCACCGGGGAGCTGTTTTTT
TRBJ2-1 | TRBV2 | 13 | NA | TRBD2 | CASRATSANEQFF | TGTGCCAGCAGGGCGACTAGCGCCAATGAGCAGTTCTTC
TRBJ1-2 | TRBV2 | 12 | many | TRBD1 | CASAAGGDGYTF | TGTGCCAGCGCGGCAGGGGGCGATGGCTACACCTTC
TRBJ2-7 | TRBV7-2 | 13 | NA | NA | CASPGAYPYEQYF | TGTGCCAGTCCCGGCGCATATCCCTACGAGCAGTACTTC
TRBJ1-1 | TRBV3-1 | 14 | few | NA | CASSQVGMNTEAFF | TGTGCCAGCAGCCAAGTGGGAATGAACACTGAAGCTTTCTTT
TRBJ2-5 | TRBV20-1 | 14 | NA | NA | CSARKPYRQETQYF | TGCAGTGCTAGGAAACCCTACCGTCAAGAGACCCAGTACTTC
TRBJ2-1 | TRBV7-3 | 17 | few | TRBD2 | CASSLGGAGGLNNEQFF | TGTGCCAGCAGCTTAGGGGGGGCGGGAGGTCTCAACAATGAGCAGTTCTTC
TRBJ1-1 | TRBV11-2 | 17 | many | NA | CASSFVVAVTMNTEAFF | TGTGCCAGCAGCTTCGTCGTGGCAGTGACGATGAACACTGAAGCTTTCTTT
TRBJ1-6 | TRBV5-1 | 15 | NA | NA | CASSLEDSSYSPLHF | TGCGCCAGCAGCTTGGAAGACAGTAGCTATTCACCCCTCCACTTT
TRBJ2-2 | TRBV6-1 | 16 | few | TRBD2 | CASRPGLAGHTGELFF | TGTGCCAGCAGACCGGGACTAGCGGGCCACACCGGGGAGCTGTTTTTT
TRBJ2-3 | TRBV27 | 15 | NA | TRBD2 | CASSSRLAGVDTQYF | TGTGCCAGCAGTTCCAGACTAGCGGGAGTAGATACGCAGTATTTT
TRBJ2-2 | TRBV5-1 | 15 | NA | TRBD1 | CASSLEQGPTGELFF | TGCGCCAGCAGCTTGGAACAGGGGCCCACCGGGGAGCTGTTTTTT